This TCR beta chain is from a study of a mutant IDH1 vaccine in newly diagnosed glioma. As for the study in general: Of treated patients, approximately 62% were men and approximately 40% women, averaging about 40 years. At week 47 came visit V13, while visit V12 had come at week 35.

Described time point: week 35, safety follow-up. In the vaccine, a single dose held 300 ug of the mutant IDH1 20-mer peptide, along with topical imiquimod. Eight vaccinations reached patients in weeks 1, 3, 5, 7, 11, 15, 19 and 23. Notes on the study in general: There seemed to be no relation between pseudoprogression and changes in top peripheral T cell clonotypes.

Clones were read by immunoSEQ multiplex PCR, and TCRdb kept only the in-frame ones, dropping some. The repertoire includes some 31,000 clones, around three quarters of them detected once, and almost 9.5% sits in the top ten. This clone was recorded only once. Its antigen remains unknown. The CDR3 spans 15 residues. The V end was cut by 2 bases, the J end by 2 bases, with 12 bases between. Germline V CDR1 and CDR2: KGHSH, LQKENI. This sequence was found in a woman aged 25 to 39 with glioma. Some clones in this sample may be carry-over from other donors' samples. Sequenced here: PBMCs, sampled from a glioma patient whose treatment included an IDH1 peptide vaccine. The rearrangement links TRBV18 to TRBJ1-1, with D uncertain. CDR3 nucleotide sequence: TGTGCCAGCTCACCAAACGGACTGAGTAACACTGAAGCTTTCTTT. Amino acid sequence: CASSPNGLSNTEAFF.